This entry lists 11 T cell receptor beta chains sequenced from one sample in a study of blood T cell repertoires in COVID-19. Sequencing used immunoSEQ multiplex PCR; TCRdb keeps in-frame clones, though not all of them. Of some 74,000 clones in the sample, around 80% are singletons; the top ten hold around a tenth. Sequences were obtained from peripheral blood. These receptors all stem from a woman aged 45-60 years with acute or convalescent COVID-19.

The chain carries TRBV9 and TRBJ2-1, with D possibly matching TRBD2 (5 bases). Germline values: CDR1 SGDLS, CDR2 YYNGEE. This CDR3 region has 15 residues. Trimming pared 4 bases from V and 3 bases from J, leaving 14 bases between. The DNA of the CDR3 is TGTGCCAGCAGCAAAAGGGCAGACTACTACAATGAGCAGTTCTTC. Translating it yields CASSKRADYYNEQFF. Using reference TRBV9 and TRBJ2-1 for the parts outside the CDR3, the full variable domain is DSGVTQTPKHLITATGQRVTLRCSPRSGDLSVYWYQQSLDQGLQFLIQYYNGEERAKGNILERFSAQQFPDLHSELNLSSLELGDSALYFCASSKRADYYNEQFFGPGTRLTVL.

V is TRBV30 and J is TRBJ2-7; perhaps TRBD1 as D (5 bases). The ends were cut back, 3 bases at V and 1 base at J, with 16 bases in the middle. This CDR3 has 15 residues. The V gene's germline CDR1 is GTSNPN and CDR2 SVGIG (reference sequence). CDR3 sequence (DNA): TGTGCCTGGAGCCACAAAGGACATCGATCCTACGAGCAGTACTTC. This sequence encodes CAWSHKGHRSYEQYF. The full variable domain, with the rest looked up from reference TRBV30 and TRBJ2-7, is SQTIHQWPATLVQPVGSPLSLECTVEGTSNPNLYWYRQAAGRGLQLLFYSVGIGQISSEVPQNLSASRPQDRQFILSSKKLLLSDSGFYLCAWSHKGHRSYEQYFGPGTRLTVT.

V gene TRBV10-3 combines with J gene TRBJ2-2; 8 bases fit TRBD1. The CDR3 totals 13 residues. Germline V CDR1 and CDR2: ENHRY, SYGVKD. Germline trimming cut 7 bases from V and 7 bases from J; bases unmatched to any gene: 5. CDR3 nucleotide sequence: TGTGCCATCACCGGACAGGGTGGCGGGGAGCTGTTTTTT. Its translation: CAITGQGGGELFF.

This clone was counted only a few times. The chain couples TRBV30 to TRBJ1-5; 9 bases line up with TRBD1. The CDR3 sequence is 14 residues long. V shed 4 bases and J 6 bases; nucleotides not matched to a gene: 7. Germline assignment: CDR1 GTSNPN and CDR2 SVGIG (reference sequence). The CDR3 region has the DNA TGTGCCTGGACAACACAGGGGGCTCGTCAGCCCCAGCATTTT. Amino acid sequence: CAWTTQGARQPQHF.

The CDR3: CASSAGTGGWRGYTF. The CDR3 coding sequence is TGTGCCAGCAGTGCCGGGACAGGGGGTTGGCGGGGCTACACCTTC. This chain links TRBV28 with TRBJ1-2; TRBD1 matches at 11 bases. The CDR3 consists of 15 residues. Germline CDR1 reads MDHEN; CDR2 reads SYDVKM. V shed 5 bases, J shed 8 bases, and the junction held 10 bases outside the gene matches.

The J gene is TRBJ1-3, the V gene TRBV2, with D possibly TRBD1 on 5 matching bases. In germline, CDR1 is SNHLY, CDR2 FYNNEI. The V end was cut by 6 bases, the J end by 3 bases, with 18 bases between. CDR3 length equals 16 residues. The CDR3 loop reads CASRGPSGTYGNTIYF. CDR3 DNA sequence: TGTGCCAGCAGGGGGCCGTCCGGGACTTATGGAAACACCATATATTTT.

This clone occurred once. The rearrangement links TRBV15 to TRBJ2-7; D might be TRBD2 (6 bases). The germline gives CDR1 LNHNV, CDR2 YYDKDF (reference sequence). Trimming removed 0 bases at V and 9 bases at J, with 9 bases between. This CDR3 is 12 amino acids long. The CDR3 loop reads CATSRDGEVQYF. The CDR3 region has the DNA TGTGCCACCAGCAGAGATGGGGAGGTGCAGTACTTC.

In its sample, this clone was seen a few times. The V gene is TRBV28, the J gene TRBJ1-4; 7 bases agree with TRBD1. The CDR3 totals 14 residues. CDR1 MDHEN and CDR2 SYDVKM come from the germline V gene. J lost 5 bases, V lost 5 bases, and 5 bases had no gene match. CDR3 coding DNA: TGTGCCAGCAGTCTTGGGACAGAAAATGAAAAACTGTTTTTT. This sequence encodes CASSLGTENEKLFF. The full variable domain, rest sourced from reference TRBV28 and TRBJ1-4, is DVKVTQSSRYLVKRTGEKVFLECVQDMDHENMFWYRQDPGLGLRLIYFSYDVKMKEKGDIPEGYSVSREKKERFSLILESASTNQTSMYLCASSLGTENEKLFFGSGTQLSVL.

This clone was seen a few times. V usage is TRBV28 and J usage is TRBJ2-1; 9 bases line up with TRBD2. The CDR3 runs to 20 residues. V dropped 5 bases and J dropped 6; count of bases not matched to a gene: 23. Germline CDR1 reads MDHEN; CDR2 reads SYDVKM. As DNA, the CDR3 is TGTGCCAGCAGTCCCCTTTGGGGTAGCGGGAGACGGGAGGCCGGCAATGAGCAGTTCTTC. Translated: CASSPLWGSGRREAGNEQFF.

The chain links TRBV10-3 to TRBJ2-7, with D tentatively TRBD1 (6 bases). The CDR3 has 14 amino acids. Germline V lookup: CDR1 ENHRY, CDR2 SYGVKD. Trimming removed 3 bases from V and 13 bases from J, with 22 bases in between. The CDR3 loop reads CAISESTGMSVEYF. CDR3 nucleotide sequence: TGTGCCATCAGTGAATCCACAGGGATGTCGGTAGAATACTTC.

This clone was seen once. This chain links TRBV4-1 with TRBJ2-2, with 8 bases matching TRBD2. The germline V gene encodes CDR1 MGHRA and CDR2 YSYEKL. CDR3 length: 16 amino acids. Losses at the gene ends were 2 bases for V and 3 bases for J; bases not matched to a gene: 5. This chain's CDR3 is CASSQTARGDTGELFF. The CDR3 DNA sequence: TGCGCCAGCAGCCAAACGGCGCGGGGGGACACCGGGGAGCTGTTTTTT.